These 14 T cell receptor beta chains share one sample of origin, sequenced in a study of blood T cell repertoires in COVID-19. Repertoires were generated with immunoSEQ multiplex PCR, while TCRdb's copy carries only in-frame clones and drops some. The sample carries under 200,000 clones, approximately 79% recorded once. Specimen: peripheral blood. These receptors came from a woman older than 75 with acute or convalescent COVID-19.

The CDR3 region has the DNA TGTGCCAGTAGTATAAGACAGCACACAGATACGCAGTATTTT. The encoded protein is CASSIRQHTDTQYF. The V call is TRBV19, the J call TRBJ2-3; D may be TRBD1 (5 bases). This CDR3 is built from 14 residues. V was shortened by 2 bases and J by 2 bases, with 8 bases between the two germline ends. Germline V gene data show CDR1 as LNHDA and CDR2 as SQIVND (reference sequence).

The gene calls are TRBV27 and TRBJ2-1, with TRBD2 matching 7 bases. V was clipped by 5 bases and J by 4 bases; unmatched bases: 11. The CDR3 is made up of 16 amino acids. The germline gives CDR1 MNHEY, CDR2 SMNVEV (reference sequence). CDR3 region: CASSTILAAKYNEQFF. The DNA for the CDR3 is TGTGCCAGCAGTACTATCCTAGCGGCGAAGTACAATGAGCAGTTCTTC.

This clone was counted at least ten times. The chain has TRBV29-1 and TRBJ1-1; D unresolved. CDR3 length equals 11 residues. Trimming removed 6 bases at V and 6 bases at J, with 11 bases between. Germline V gene lookup returns CDR1 SQVTM and CDR2 ANQGSEA. The CDR3 loop reads CSVSHQAEAFF. The DNA of the CDR3 is TGCAGCGTGAGTCACCAGGCTGAAGCTTTCTTT.

The chain carries TRBV28 and TRBJ2-2, with 9 positions matching TRBD1. Trimming took 6 bases from V and 4 from J; bases not matched to a gene: 6. Germline V gives CDR1 MDHEN, CDR2 SYDVKM. The length of the CDR3 is 15 residues. DNA for the CDR3: TGTGCCAGCAGACTACAGGGGGCGGGCACCGGGGAGCTGTTTTTT. Encoded protein: CASRLQGAGTGELFF.

This chain connects TRBV9 to TRBJ2-4; 8 bases are a match to TRBD2. The CDR3 loop spans 14 amino acids. Germline CDR1 is SGDLS and CDR2 is YYNGEE. Trimming took 0 bases from V and 9 from J; bases not matched to a gene: 5. The CDR3 region has the DNA TGTGCCAGCAGCGTAGCCGGGACTAGTGTCATTCAGTACTTC. It specifies CASSVAGTSVIQYF.

The chain links TRBV10-1 to TRBJ2-3; the match to TRBD1 covers 7 bases. This CDR3 is built from 15 residues. Germline-derived CDR1 and CDR2 are WNHNN and SYGVQD (reference sequence). V lost 5 bases to trimming and J lost 4 bases; unmatched junction nucleotides: 9. The CDR3 is CASSRETGDSDTQYF. CDR3 bases: TGCGCCAGCAGTCGAGAAACAGGGGATTCAGATACGCAGTATTTT.

This clone was seen repeatedly, ten times or more. This chain links TRBV27 with TRBJ2-2; maybe TRBD1 (6 bases). CDR3 length equals 14 residues. In germline, CDR1 is MNHEY, CDR2 SMNVEV (reference sequence). Trimming took 8 bases from V and 5 from J, leaving 15 bases between them. The CDR3 nucleotides are TGTGCCAGCTGCAAGGACAGCTATACCGGGGAGCTGTTTTTT. Its protein is CASCKDSYTGELFF.

The chain uses TRBV9 and TRBJ1-5; 8 bases align to TRBD1. V lost 3 bases, J lost 0 bases, and 8 bases stayed unmatched. The CDR3 contains 17 residues. The germline CDR1 and CDR2 sequences are SGDLS and YYNGEE. The CDR3 spells CASSGPGGPDSNQPQHF. The CDR3 DNA reads as TGTGCCAGCAGCGGTCCAGGGGGCCCGGATAGCAATCAGCCCCAGCATTTT.

The chain links TRBV5-1 to TRBJ2-1, with 10 bases that match TRBD2. The CDR3 runs 18 residues. In germline, CDR1 is SGHRS, CDR2 YFSETQ. Trimming at V came to 1 base and at J to 0 bases, leaving 7 bases not matched to a gene. Written as DNA, the CDR3 is TGCGCCAGCAGCTTGTCGACTAGCGGGCCGAGCTCCTACAATGAGCAGTTCTTC. It is translated as CASSLSTSGPSSYNEQFF.

The chain recombines TRBV7-9 with TRBJ1-1; D is perhaps TRBD1 (6 bases). V was pared by 1 base and J by 4 bases, with 13 bases between. The CDR3 has 15 residues. CDR1 SEHNR and CDR2 FQNEAQ come from the germline V gene (reference sequence). CDR3 nucleotides: TGTGCCAGCAGCTTAGGGGGAGGGGGTTCCACTGAAGCTTTCTTT. It yields the protein CASSLGGGGSTEAFF.

This clone was seen a handful of times. DNA for the CDR3: TGTGCCAGCAACGCGCTAGCGGGTGATCGAGAGACCCAGTACTTC. Translating it yields CASNALAGDRETQYF. The chain employs TRBV6-5 and TRBJ2-5, with TRBD2 matching over 8 bases. V trimming: 7 bases; J trimming: 4 bases; junction bases outside the gene matches: 11. Germline CDR1 and CDR2: MNHEY and SVGAGI. The CDR3 length is 15 residues.

This clone came up once. The chain uses TRBV5-8 and TRBJ1-6; tentative D call: TRBD1 (5 bases). In germline, CDR1 is SGHTS, CDR2 YDEGEE. This CDR3 comprises 15 residues. V lost 3 bases to trimming and J lost 5 bases, with 12 bases between them. The CDR3 region is CASSYRQFNNSPLHF. The CDR3, as DNA: TGTGCCAGCAGCTATCGACAGTTTAATAATTCACCCCTCCACTTT.

The chain has TRBV7-3 and TRBJ1-1, with 7 bases matching TRBD1. There are 12 residues in the CDR3. With V trimmed by 6 bases and J by 7 bases, 5 bases remained unmatched. The V gene's germline CDR1 is SGHTA and CDR2 FQGTGA. The chain's CDR3 is CASRVQGGEAFF. The DNA of the CDR3 is TGTGCCAGCAGAGTGCAGGGGGGTGAAGCTTTCTTT.

J is TRBJ1-3 and V is TRBV5-8, with TRBD1 as a possible D gene (5 bases). The germline V and J ends were trimmed by 4 bases and 15 bases, with 17 bases remaining between them. The CDR3 contains 12 residues. Germline assignment: CDR1 SGHTS and CDR2 YDEGEE. Written as DNA, the CDR3 is TGTGCCAGCAGCCCACTAAAAGGGGCATCATATTTT. Translated: CASSPLKGASYF.